The rows below give T cell receptor beta chains drawn from one sample of a study of T cells in Graves' hyperthyroidism and ophthalmopathy. TCRdb fed the multiplex PCR reads into MiXCR, producing one record per CDR3 protein. The sample contains about 590,000 distinct CDR3 sequences, approximately 14% of which appear only once. Material: blood. These receptors all come from a woman aged 25 to 39 with Graves' hyperthyroidism. Each CDR3 is given with its conserved first and last residue. D genes are given only for firm matches. A clone size is listed for some rows: how often the clone was seen (once, few, many), or a class if it is expanded.

j_call	d_call	clone_size	v_call	cdr3_aa	cdr3_nt
TRBJ2-7	NA	NA	TRBV30	CAWSVLGYEQYF	TGTGCCTGGAGTGTATTGGGCTACGAGCAGTACTTC
TRBJ1-1	NA	many	TRBV20-1	CSARDPLEGMNTEAFF	TGCAGTGCTAGAGATCCCCTGGAGGGAATGAACACTGAAGCTTTCTTT
TRBJ2-7	TRBD1	many	TRBV7-9	CASSGTGGFGEQYF	TGTGCCAGCAGCGGGACAGGGGGCTTCGGGGAGCAGTACTTC
TRBJ2-5	NA	NA	TRBV20-1	CSASGSTRGETQYF	TGCAGTGCTAGCGGGAGTACCCGGGGGGAGACCCAGTACTTC
TRBJ2-3	NA	NA	TRBV12-3/TRBV12-4	CASSPLLGVTDTQYF	TGTGCCAGCAGTCCACTCCTAGGTGTCACAGATACGCAGTATTTT
TRBJ2-7	TRBD2	NA	TRBV5-4	CASSGQTSAYEQYF	TGTGCCAGCAGCGGACAGACTAGCGCCTACGAGCAGTACTTC
TRBJ2-7	TRBD2	NA	TRBV20-1	CSARGKIAGEPEQYF	TGCAGTGCTAGGGGGAAAATAGCGGGAGAACCCGAGCAGTACTTC
TRBJ2-1	TRBD1	NA	TRBV24-1	CATSDLGRGQGKNEQFF	TGTGCCACCAGTGATTTGGGGAGGGGACAGGGTAAAAATGAGCAGTTCTTC
TRBJ2-4	NA	few	TRBV12-3/TRBV12-4	CASSSQGTTVRYF	TGTGCCAGCAGTTCCCAGGGCACTACCGTTCGGTACTTC
TRBJ2-2	TRBD2	many	TRBV5-6	CASSSLSGSPGELFF	TGTGCCAGCAGCTCACTTAGCGGGAGTCCCGGGGAGCTGTTTTTT
TRBJ2-7	TRBD1	NA	TRBV15	CATSSRQGAYEQYF	TGTGCCACCAGCAGCCGACAGGGAGCCTACGAGCAGTACTTC
TRBJ1-1	NA	many	TRBV3-1	CASSTDKLTEAFF	TGTGCCAGCAGTACGGACAAATTGACTGAAGCTTTCTTT
TRBJ2-2	TRBD2	many	TRBV29-1	CSVGSGSHTGELFF	TGCAGCGTGGGGAGCGGGAGCCACACCGGGGAGCTGTTTTTT
TRBJ2-2	NA	many	TRBV12-3/TRBV12-4	CASSSQGVGELFF	TGTGCCAGCAGTTCGCAAGGGGTTGGGGAGCTGTTTTTT
TRBJ2-1	NA	NA	TRBV20-1	CSAFSVREPWGNEQFF	TGCAGTGCTTTCTCCGTTCGCGAACCATGGGGCAATGAGCAGTTCTTC
TRBJ2-7	TRBD1	many	TRBV15	CATRRDRVSYEQYF	TGTGCCACCCGTCGGGACAGAGTCTCCTACGAGCAGTACTTC
TRBJ2-7	TRBD2	many	TRBV12-5	CASGLVLGLAGGATYEQYF	TGTGCTAGTGGTTTGGTACTGGGACTAGCGGGAGGAGCAACCTACGAGCAGTACTTC
TRBJ2-3	TRBD2	many	TRBV5-1	CASSWRASGSFDTQYF	TGCGCCAGCAGCTGGAGGGCTAGCGGGAGCTTCGATACGCAGTATTTT
TRBJ1-3	NA	few	TRBV12-3/TRBV12-4	CASSRRRPAGVNVGRSSGNTIYF	TGTGCCAGCAGTCGACGCCGACCCGCCGGGGTGAATGTCGGAAGGAGCTCTGGAAACACCATATATTTT
TRBJ2-3	TRBD2	NA	TRBV5-6	CASSLEASGDTQYF	TGTGCCAGCAGCTTGGAGGCTAGCGGGGATACGCAGTATTTT
TRBJ2-5	TRBD2	many	TRBV10-3	CAISSGTNTQETQYF	TGTGCCATCTCCAGCGGGACTAATACACAAGAGACCCAGTACTTC
TRBJ1-5	TRBD1	few	TRBV7-2	CASSLAGTGNNQPQHF	TGTGCCAGCAGCTTAGCCGGGACAGGGAACAATCAGCCCCAGCATTTT
TRBJ2-3	TRBD1	NA	TRBV5-1	CASSQEASGQGFYAQYF	TGCGCCAGCAGCCAAGAAGCTTCGGGACAGGGCTTTTATGCGCAGTATTTT